This T cell receptor (beta chain) emerged from a study of blood T cell repertoires in COVID-19. Overall study: The analysed material was cDNA or gDNA that came from T cells, B-cell-depleted T cells, or PBMCs.

This clone was picked up a small number of times. Looked up from germline, CDR1 is SGHAT and CDR2 is FQNNGV. With 1 base removed from V and 4 bases from J, the gap between germline ends came to 4 bases. The CDR3 runs 12 residues. In the source study's methods: Amplification of reference gene primers provided the estimated nucleated cell counts. Generated by immunoSEQ multiplex PCR, the TCRdb table keeps only in-frame clones and is missing some. From that table come the V and J calls and clone size; the DNA was used to work out D and trimming. The sample holds about 130,000 clones, over 70% seen once. The chain couples TRBV11-2 to TRBJ1-1; D gene unclear. The sequence was collected from a man older than 75 with acute or convalescent COVID-19. The specimen sequenced was peripheral blood. The CDR3 reads CASSLGATEAFF. CDR3 nucleotides: TGTGCCAGCAGCTTAGGGGCCACTGAAGCTTTCTTT.